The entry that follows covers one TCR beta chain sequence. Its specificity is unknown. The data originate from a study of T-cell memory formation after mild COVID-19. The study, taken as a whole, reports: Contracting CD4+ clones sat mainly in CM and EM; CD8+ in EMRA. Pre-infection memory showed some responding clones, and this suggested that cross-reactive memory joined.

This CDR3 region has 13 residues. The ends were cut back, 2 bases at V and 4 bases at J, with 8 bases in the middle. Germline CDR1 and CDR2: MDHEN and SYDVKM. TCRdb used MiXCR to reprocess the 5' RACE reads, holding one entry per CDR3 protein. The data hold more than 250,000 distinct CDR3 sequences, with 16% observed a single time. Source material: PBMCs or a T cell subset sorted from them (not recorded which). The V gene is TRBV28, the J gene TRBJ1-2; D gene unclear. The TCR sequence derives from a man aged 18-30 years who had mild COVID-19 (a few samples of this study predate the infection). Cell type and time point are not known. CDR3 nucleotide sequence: TGTGCCAGCAGTTTAGTAGATACCTATGGCTACACCTTC. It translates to CASSLVDTYGYTF.